This entry is about one T cell receptor (beta chain). Its antigen is undetermined. The data derive from a study of vaccination effects on CD4 cells after COVID-19. Generated by immunoSEQ multiplex PCR, the TCRdb table keeps only in-frame clones and is missing some. The sample includes 70,000 or so clones, around 67% of them seen just once. Cultured cells yielded isolated CD4+ T cells after 10 to 11 days. Two doses of BNT162b2 or mRNA-1273 vaccine were administered to participants. The source material was CD4+ T cells from PBMCs cultured without peptide, sampled after COVID-19 vaccination. The clonotype was recovered from a human donor who received a COVID-19 vaccine.

DNA of the CDR3: TGTGCCAGCAGCCAAGATAGGGGGGACCCCGCGAACACCGGGGAGCTGTTTTTT. It yields the protein CASSQDRGDPANTGELFF. The V and J genes are TRBV4-2 and TRBJ2-2; D might be TRBD1 or TRBD2, each matching 6 bases. There are 18 residues in the CDR3. CDR1 is LGHNA, CDR2 YNFKEQ, per germline. V lost 0 bases and J lost 0, with 14 bases in between.